The 30 T cell receptor beta chains below were found in one sample sequenced in a study of human T cells and chemical hapten exposure. A single record per CDR3 protein comes from TCRdb applying MiXCR to the RACE reads. The sample lists tens of thousands of distinct CDR3 sequences; approximately 5.5% were seen once. Time point given: healthy volunteer bleed at 6 weeks. Whole blood that had not been fractionated was the source of extracted total RNA. Sequenced material: whole blood. These TCRs come from a human donor in good health. Some clones in this sample may be carry-over from other donors' samples.

This clonotype was found many times. V is TRBV3-1 and J is TRBJ2-3; D possibly corresponds to TRBD1 (6 bases). Looked up from germline, CDR1 is LGHDT and CDR2 is YNNKEL (reference sequence). V was shortened by 4 bases and J by 7 bases, with 18 bases between the two germline ends. The length of the CDR3 is 15 residues. The CDR3 sequence: CASSPKDRSINTQYF. CDR3 DNA: TGTGCCAGCAGCCCAAAAGACAGGTCCATCAATACGCAGTATTTT.

A note on this clonotype: One base away lies a much larger clone, so this may be a sequencing read error. The gene calls are TRBV7-8 and TRBJ2-1; 8 bases are a match to TRBD2. V trimming: 2 bases; J trimming: 5 bases; junction bases outside the gene matches: 5. Germline V gene lookup returns CDR1 SGHVS and CDR2 FQNEAQ. This CDR3 has 15 residues. Here the CDR3 DNA reads TGTGCCAGCAGCTTATGGGGACTAGTGGACAATGAGCAGTTCTTC. This translates into CASSLWGLVDNEQFF.

This chain links TRBV28 with TRBJ2-1; no reliable D call. This CDR3 has 15 residues. Germline lookup yields CDR1 MDHEN and CDR2 SYDVKM. With 3 bases removed from V and 0 bases from J, the gap between germline ends came to 9 bases. The CDR3 here is CASSFSDSSYNEQFF. The CDR3 DNA sequence: TGTGCCAGCAGTTTTTCAGATTCCTCCTACAATGAGCAGTTCTTC. Full variable domain (remainder filled in from reference TRBV28 and TRBJ2-1): DVKVTQSSRYLVKRTGEKVFLECVQDMDHENMFWYRQDPGLGLRLIYFSYDVKMKEKGDIPEGYSVSREKKERFSLILESASTNQTSMYLCASSFSDSSYNEQFFGPGTRLTVL.

Ten or more counts support this clonotype. The CDR3 DNA reads TGTGCCAGCAGCGCGACAGGGGTGAGCACTGAAGCTTTCTTT. It yields the protein CASSATGVSTEAFF. The chain couples TRBV3-1 to TRBJ1-1; 8 bases match TRBD1. V lost 5 bases and J lost 4; bases outside the gene matches: 6. Germline V CDR1 and CDR2: LGHDT, YNNKEL (reference sequence). The length of the CDR3 is 14 residues.

This clonotype was observed many times. V is TRBV12-3 or TRBV12-4 and J is TRBJ1-1; D remains unclear. V lost 2 bases, J lost 0 bases, and 13 bases lay in between. CDR3 length: 16 residues. The CDR3, as DNA: TGTGCCAGCAGTTTACGACACAAGGTCCTGAACACTGAAGCTTTCTTT. This translates into CASSLRHKVLNTEAFF.

This clonotype was counted at least ten times. The chain recombines TRBV5-4 with TRBJ2-1, with a possible D match to TRBD1 (6 bases). V dropped 3 bases and J dropped 3 bases, with 19 bases sitting between them. Looked up from germline, CDR1 is SGHNT and CDR2 is YYREEE (reference sequence). This CDR3 has 17 residues. The CDR3 nucleotides read TGTGCCAGCAGCTCAATAGGGACAAAGACAGGCTACAATGAGCAGTTCTTC. Its protein is CASSSIGTKTGYNEQFF.

This clonotype was recorded at least ten times. The chain joins TRBV12-5 to TRBJ1-6; TRBD1 matches 12 bases. The junction had 6 bases not matched to a gene; V was cut back by 5 bases and J by 10 bases. Germline V gives CDR1 LGHNT, CDR2 FRNRAP. The CDR3 spans 15 residues. The CDR3 sequence is CASGHGTGGSSPLHF. CDR3 DNA: TGTGCTAGTGGTCACGGGACAGGGGGCAGCTCACCCCTCCACTTT.

This clonotype was found a few times. V and J are TRBV10-3 and TRBJ2-1; 11 bases match TRBD2. CDR3 length: 18 residues. The V segment lost 0 bases and the J segment 9 bases; nucleotides outside the gene matches: 13. Germline values: CDR1 ENHRY, CDR2 SYGVKD. In nucleotides, the CDR3 is TGTGCCATCAGTGAGTCACTCGAGGGTAGCGGGAGGGCCGGTGAGCAGTTCTTC. Translating gives CAISESLEGSGRAGEQFF.

The sample holds a few counts of this clonotype. V and J are TRBV19 and TRBJ2-7; 10 nucleotides agree with TRBD1. J lost 6 bases, V lost 4 bases, and 3 bases had no gene match. The CDR3 has 13 amino acids. Germline V CDR1 and CDR2: LNHDA, SQIVND (reference sequence). The CDR3 reads CASSTGQGFEQYF. CDR3 coding DNA: TGTGCCAGTAGTACGGGACAGGGGTTCGAGCAGTACTTC.

This clonotype was recorded a few times. The rearrangement uses TRBV10-1 and TRBJ2-5; D is uncertain. With 7 bases removed from V and 5 bases from J, the gap between germline ends came to 5 bases. The germline V gene has CDR1 WNHNN and CDR2 SYGVQD (reference sequence). The CDR3 extends over 10 amino acids. The CDR3 nucleotides read TGCGCCAGCATTTCCGAGACCCAGTACTTC. As protein: CASISETQYF.

This clonotype was observed a few times. The V gene is TRBV6-6, the J gene TRBJ2-2; 9 nucleotides match TRBD1. Looked up from germline, CDR1 is MNHNY and CDR2 is SVGAGI (reference sequence). With 7 bases clipped from V and 5 bases from J, the junction kept 8 bases outside the gene matches. The CDR3 runs 15 residues. The CDR3 sequence: CASNPGQGGTGELFF. In DNA form, the CDR3 reads TGTGCCAGCAATCCGGGACAGGGTGGGACCGGGGAGCTGTTTTTT.

This clonotype showed up just a few times. The V and J genes are TRBV12-3 or TRBV12-4 and TRBJ2-3, with TRBD2 matching over 8 bases. CDR3 length: 15 amino acids. After removal of 5 bases from V and 5 bases from J, the junction contained 9 bases not matched to a gene. CDR3 loop: CASSLTRRGGDTQYF. The CDR3 nucleotides read TGTGCCAGCAGTCTTACTAGACGGGGGGGAGATACGCAGTATTTT.

This clonotype showed up just a few times. The chain uses TRBV2 and TRBJ2-7, with D unresolved. Germline V gene sequence: CDR1 SNHLY, CDR2 FYNNEI. V lost 3 bases and J lost 4, with 1 base in between. CDR3 length: 10 amino acids. Here the CDR3 reads CASSEYEQYF. The DNA of the CDR3 is TGTGCCAGCAGTGAGTACGAGCAGTACTTC.

The gene calls are TRBV7-2 and TRBJ1-5; possibly TRBD1 for D (6 bases). The CDR3 is made up of 18 amino acids. From germline, CDR1 is SGHTA and CDR2 FQGNSA. V lost 3 bases, J lost 1 base, and 19 bases lay in between. CDR3 sequence reads: CASSLAVPGRGSNQPQHF. In nucleotides, the CDR3 is TGTGCCAGCAGCTTGGCCGTCCCAGGTAGGGGGAGCAATCAGCCCCAGCATTTT. The entire variable domain, with the rest obtained from reference TRBV7-2 and TRBJ1-5, is as follows: GAGVSQSPSNKVTEKGKDVELRCDPISGHTALYWYRQSLGQGLEFLIYFQGNSAPDKSGLPSDRFSAERTGGSVSTLTIQRTQQEDSAVYLCASSLAVPGRGSNQPQHFGDGTRLSIL.

This rearrangement joins TRBV20-1 to TRBJ2-7; D gene ambiguous. V shed 5 bases and J shed 0 bases, with 14 bases lying between them. Germline V CDR1 and CDR2: DFQATT, SNEGSKA (reference sequence). The CDR3 has 14 residues. Written as DNA, the CDR3 is TGCAGTGCTGTGGCTGGGTCATCCTCCTACGAGCAGTACTTC. Its translation: CSAVAGSSSYEQYF.

This rearrangement joins TRBV7-2 to TRBJ2-4; the D is unclear. There are 15 residues in the CDR3. The V end lost 1 base, the J end lost 3 bases, and 10 bases lay between the germline ends. The germline CDR1 and CDR2 sequences are SGHTA and FQGNSA. This chain's CDR3 is CASSLVAQSKNIQYF. The CDR3 DNA is TGTGCCAGCAGCTTAGTGGCCCAGAGCAAAAACATTCAGTACTTC.

This clonotype was counted many times. The rearrangement links TRBV12-3 or TRBV12-4 to TRBJ2-3; D unresolved. Between the trimmed V and J ends, which lost 3 bases and 5 bases, there was a span of 6 bases. The CDR3 runs to 12 residues. The CDR3 region is CASSLSGDTQYF. The CDR3 coding sequence is TGTGCCAGCAGTTTGTCTGGAGATACGCAGTATTTT.

Judged by abundance, this clonotype is medium-sized (0.01 to 0.1%). V is TRBV6-5 and J is TRBJ2-3; TRBD1 aligns across 7 bases. This CDR3 region has 15 residues. The germline CDR1 and CDR2 sequences are MNHEY and SVGAGI. V shed 6 bases, J shed 4 bases, and the junction held 10 bases outside the gene matches. The CDR3 nucleotides are TGTGCCAGCAGCCGCGGACAGGATTGGCCAGATACGCAGTATTTT. It codes for CASSRGQDWPDTQYF.

In this sample, this clonotype turned up many times. The genes are TRBV5-1 and TRBJ2-1; D is tentatively TRBD1 or TRBD2 (6 bases each). V was pared by 1 base and J by 8 bases, with 16 bases between. This CDR3 has 15 amino acids. Germline CDR1 SGHRS, CDR2 YFSETQ. CDR3 residues: CASSLPGGAGDEQFF. CDR3 DNA: TGCGCCAGCAGCTTGCCCGGGGGCGCGGGCGATGAGCAGTTCTTC.

This clonotype was seen many times. The genes are TRBV28 and TRBJ1-2; 9 positions match TRBD1. This CDR3 contains 15 residues. Germline CDR1 reads MDHEN; CDR2 reads SYDVKM. J was trimmed by 6 bases and V by 5 bases; bases with no gene match: 10. The CDR3 nucleotides read TGTGCCAGCAGTCCCGCAAGGGACAGGGAGCATGGCTACACCTTC. The encoded protein is CASSPARDREHGYTF.

This clonotype was counted at least ten times. The chain employs TRBV7-8 and TRBJ2-2; the match to TRBD1 covers 7 bases. V lost 1 base, J lost 3 bases, and 5 bases stayed unmatched. The CDR3 runs 16 residues. Germline CDR1 and CDR2: SGHVS and FQNEAQ. The CDR3 nucleotides are TGTGCCAGCAGCTTAGAGACAGGGTTTTACACCGGGGAGCTGTTTTTT. This sequence encodes CASSLETGFYTGELFF.

Many counts were recorded for this clonotype. The chain recombines TRBV6-5 with TRBJ1-1; 8 bases line up with TRBD1. V shed 7 bases and J 4 bases; nucleotides not matched to a gene: 8. CDR3 length: 14 residues. The germline V gene encodes CDR1 MNHEY and CDR2 SVGAGI. The CDR3 reads CASTWDRRGTEAFF. The CDR3, as DNA: TGTGCCAGCACCTGGGACAGGAGGGGCACTGAAGCTTTCTTT.

This clonotype was counted at least ten times. V is TRBV27 and J is TRBJ2-3, with TRBD2 matching over 11 bases. The CDR3 loop spans 15 amino acids. The germline gives CDR1 MNHEY, CDR2 SMNVEV (reference sequence). Trimming cost V 8 bases and J 4 bases; bases outside gene matches: 8. The CDR3 nucleotides are TGTGCCAGCCAACAACTAGCGGGAGAGGCAGATACGCAGTATTTT. This gives the protein CASQQLAGEADTQYF.

There are many counts of this clonotype. The DNA of the CDR3 is TGTGCCAGCAGCCATGGCAGGAACACTGAAGCTTTCTTT. Translation: CASSHGRNTEAFF. This rearrangement joins TRBV3-1 to TRBJ1-1; D is unresolved. The germline V gene has CDR1 LGHDT and CDR2 YNNKEL (reference sequence). CDR3 size: 13 residues. V lost 3 bases to trimming and J lost 1 base, with 6 bases between them.

This clonotype showed up many times. CDR3 in amino acids: CASSAQGAPNTEAFF. The DNA for the CDR3 is TGTGCCAGCAGCGCACAGGGGGCACCGAACACTGAAGCTTTCTTT. This rearrangement joins TRBV9 to TRBJ1-1, with 9 bases matching TRBD1. This CDR3 contains 15 residues. V lost 3 bases and J lost 1; bases outside the gene matches: 4. The germline V gene encodes CDR1 SGDLS and CDR2 YYNGEE.

This clonotype was observed a handful of times. The chain is built from TRBV12-3 or TRBV12-4 and TRBJ1-1, with unresolved D. CDR3 length equals 14 residues. V was pared by 3 bases and J by 3 bases, with 11 bases between. The CDR3 here is CASSLTPRDTEAFF. DNA of the CDR3: TGTGCCAGCAGTTTGACCCCTCGGGACACTGAAGCTTTCTTT.

This clonotype showed up many times. The rearrangement links TRBV29-1 to TRBJ2-5; 7 nucleotides line up with TRBD1. This CDR3 contains 14 residues. The germline V gene has CDR1 SQVTM and CDR2 ANQGSEA. V dropped 4 bases and J dropped 2; count of bases not matched to a gene: 7. CDR3 nucleotide sequence: TGCAGCGTTGGAATAGGGGGCTATCAAGAGACCCAGTACTTC. Its translation is CSVGIGGYQETQYF.

This clonotype was seen at least ten times. The chain is built from TRBV29-1 and TRBJ1-1; D gene uncertain. CDR1 SQVTM and CDR2 ANQGSEA come from the germline V gene. The CDR3 consists of 13 residues. V lost 4 bases and J lost 8, with 17 bases in between. This chain's CDR3 is CSVAKEISDEAFF. The CDR3 DNA is TGCAGCGTTGCTAAAGAAATCTCGGACGAAGCTTTCTTT.

In this sample, this clonotype turned up many times. V and J are TRBV9 and TRBJ2-5; 7 nucleotides agree with TRBD2. The V gene end was trimmed by 4 bases and the J gene end by 7 bases; junction bases not matched to a gene: 7. This CDR3 region has 13 residues. Per the germline V gene, CDR1 is SGDLS and CDR2 is YYNGEE. CDR3 residues: CASSMSREGTQYF. CDR3 DNA sequence: TGTGCCAGCAGCATGAGCAGGGAGGGGACCCAGTACTTC.

This clonotype was counted between two and nine times. V usage is TRBV28 and J usage is TRBJ2-3; D may match TRBD1 or TRBD2 (5 bases each). The CDR3 sequence is 14 residues long. Trimming took off 5 bases at V and 5 bases at J, with 14 bases between the two ends. Per germline, CDR1 MDHEN and CDR2 SYDVKM. The CDR3 protein is CASSLTGTGDTQYF. DNA for the CDR3: TGTGCCAGCAGTCTCACCGGGACGGGAGATACGCAGTATTTT.